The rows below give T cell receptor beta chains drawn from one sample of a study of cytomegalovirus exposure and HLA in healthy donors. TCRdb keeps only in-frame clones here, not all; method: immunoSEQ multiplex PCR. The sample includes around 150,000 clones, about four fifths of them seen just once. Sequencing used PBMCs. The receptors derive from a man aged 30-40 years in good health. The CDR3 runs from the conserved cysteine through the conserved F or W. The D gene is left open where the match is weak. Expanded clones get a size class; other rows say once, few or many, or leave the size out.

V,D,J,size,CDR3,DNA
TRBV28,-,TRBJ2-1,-,CASTLGERPYNEQFF,TGTGCCAGCACCCTCGGGGAGCGTCCCTACAATGAGCAGTTCTTC
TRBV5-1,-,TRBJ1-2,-,CASSLGSDYGYTF,TGCGCCAGCAGCTTGGGGTCGGACTATGGCTACACCTTC
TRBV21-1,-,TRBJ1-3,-,CASSSTTGGPLSSGNTIYF,TGTGCCAGCAGCTCTACGACGGGAGGGCCTCTTAGCTCTGGAAACACCATATATTTT
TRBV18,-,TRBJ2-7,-,CASSPGLEQYF,TGTGCCAGCTCTCCAGGGCTCGAGCAGTACTTC
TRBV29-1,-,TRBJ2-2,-,CSGTQGYTGELFF,TGCAGCGGTACCCAGGGATACACCGGGGAGCTGTTTTTT
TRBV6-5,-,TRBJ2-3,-,CASSYRLAGQTDTQYF,TGTGCCAGCAGTTACCGTTTAGCGGGACAGACAGATACGCAGTATTTT
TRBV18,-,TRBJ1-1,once,CASSHGQNTEAFF,TGTGCCAGCTCCCACGGACAGAACACTGAAGCTTTCTTT
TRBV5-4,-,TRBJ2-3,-,CASSLGGGRSDTQYF,TGTGCCAGCAGCTTGGGGGGCGGCCGGTCAGATACGCAGTATTTT
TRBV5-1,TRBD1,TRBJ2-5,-,CASSLARQGASGTQYF,TGCGCCAGCAGCTTGGCGCGACAGGGGGCGTCGGGGACCCAGTACTTC
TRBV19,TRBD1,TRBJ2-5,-,CASSIGQGAGVQETQYF,TGTGCCAGTAGTATAGGACAGGGGGCTGGGGTCCAAGAGACCCAGTACTTC
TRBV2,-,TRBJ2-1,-,CASSELLGSSYNEQFF,TGTGCCAGCAGTGAACTCCTAGGGAGCTCCTACAATGAGCAGTTCTTC
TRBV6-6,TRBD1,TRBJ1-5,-,CASSSQGGNQPQHF,TGTGCCAGCAGTTCTCAGGGGGGCAATCAGCCCCAGCATTTT
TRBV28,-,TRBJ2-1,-,CASSFIAPASAGLEQFF,TGTGCCAGCAGTTTTATTGCCCCTGCTAGCGCGGGTCTCGAGCAGTTCTTC
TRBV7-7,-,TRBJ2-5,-,CASSPSPQTQYF,TGTGCTAGCAGCCCAAGCCCACAGACCCAGTACTTC
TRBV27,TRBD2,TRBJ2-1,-,CATEREGPRGEQFF,TGTGCCACCGAGCGGGAGGGGCCCCGGGGTGAGCAGTTCTTC
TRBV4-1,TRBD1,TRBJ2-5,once,CASSLGQGANQETQYF,TGCGCCAGCAGCCTAGGACAGGGGGCGAACCAAGAGACCCAGTACTTC
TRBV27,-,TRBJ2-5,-,CASSLDQETQYF,TGTGCCAGCAGTCTTGACCAAGAGACCCAGTACTTC